This T cell receptor beta chain stems from a study of response to subunit inactivated influenza vaccine. Study-level points and caveats: That few new T cells are recruited by each seasonal influenza vaccination was the authors' suggestion.

TCRdb independently ran MiXCR on the RT-PCR reads; one entry per CDR3 protein. The sample lists roughly 650,000 distinct CDR3 sequences, 13% to 15% occurring once. In the case of this clonotype: Its antigen is as yet unknown.

The source is a man aged 45-60 years who received an inactivated influenza vaccine. The sample in question was PBMCs from blood, obtained around 14 days before vaccination.

The DNA for the CDR3 is TGTGCCAGCAGTGACGTGGGACAGGGAGGAGAAAAACTGTTTTTT. It encodes CASSDVGQGGEKLFF. V and J are TRBV7-9 and TRBJ1-4, with 9 nucleotides matching TRBD1. Germline lookup yields CDR1 SEHNR and CDR2 FQNEAQ (reference sequence). The CDR3 is 15 residues long. V was pared by 6 bases and J by 8 bases, with 10 bases of the junction left unmatched.